This T cell receptor beta chain was obtained from a study of CD8+CD57+ T cells in acquired aplastic anemia. Study details: Roughly 3 ug was the average amount of DNA from sorted CD4+ and CD8+ cells. The study's findings and limits: Roughly 30 CD8+ CDR3 sequences occurred in both the patients and the controls. For CD8+ Simpson's diversity, patients and controls showed no significant difference.

The CDR3 contains 16 residues. After removal of 4 bases from V and 5 bases from J, the junction contained 11 bases not matched to a gene. Germline values: CDR1 SGHRS, CDR2 YFSETQ. TCR beta VDJ and CDR3 were profiled, and genomic DNA was the template. Via MiXCR, TCRdb re-called the reads, giving one row per CDR3 protein. Of 180,000 or so distinct CDR3 sequences in the sample, about half were seen once. In regard to this clonotype: Its matching antigen is unknown.

Specimen: sorted CD4+, CD8+, or CD8+CD57+ T cells (not recorded which) from PBMCs. This sequence originates from a human donor in good health. This chain uses TRBV5-1 with TRBJ2-7; 11 nucleotides match TRBD2. The CDR3 coding sequence is TGCGCCAGCAGCACCGATAGCGGGAGGGTCCAGAACGAGCAGTACTTC. This translates into CASSTDSGRVQNEQYF.